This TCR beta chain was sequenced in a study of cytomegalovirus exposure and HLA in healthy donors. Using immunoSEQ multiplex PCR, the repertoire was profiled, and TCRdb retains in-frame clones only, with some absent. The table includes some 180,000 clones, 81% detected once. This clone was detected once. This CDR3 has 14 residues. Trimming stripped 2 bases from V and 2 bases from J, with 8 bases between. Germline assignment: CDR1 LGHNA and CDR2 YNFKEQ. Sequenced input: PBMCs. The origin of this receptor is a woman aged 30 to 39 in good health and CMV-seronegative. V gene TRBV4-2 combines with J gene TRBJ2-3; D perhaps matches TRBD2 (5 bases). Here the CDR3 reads CASSQSGDTDTQYF. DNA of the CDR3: TGTGCCAGCAGCCAATCCGGGGACACAGATACGCAGTATTTT.